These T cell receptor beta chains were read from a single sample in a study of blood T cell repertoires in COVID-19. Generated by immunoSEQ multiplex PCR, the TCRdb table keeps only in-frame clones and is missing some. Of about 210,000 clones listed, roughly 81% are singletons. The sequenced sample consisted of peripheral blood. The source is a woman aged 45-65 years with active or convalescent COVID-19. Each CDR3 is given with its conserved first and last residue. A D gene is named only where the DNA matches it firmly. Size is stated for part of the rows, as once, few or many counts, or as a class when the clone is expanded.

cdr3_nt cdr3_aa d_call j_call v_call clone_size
TGTGCCAGCAGCTCGGACAGGGACCCCAATCAGCCCCAGCATTTT CASSSDRDPNQPQHF TRBD1 TRBJ1-5 TRBV9 NA
TGCAGCGTTGATGGGGCAGTGAACACTGAAGCTTTCTTT CSVDGAVNTEAFF NA TRBJ1-1 TRBV29-1 NA
TGTGCCAGCAGCCAAGGAGGACTGAACACCGGGGAGCTGTTTTTT CASSQGGLNTGELFF NA TRBJ2-2 TRBV3-1/TRBV3-2 NA
TGTGCCAGCAGTTTAGGCCTAGCGGGTGCCTATAATGAGCAGTTCTTC CASSLGLAGAYNEQFF TRBD2 TRBJ2-1 TRBV27 NA
TGTGCCAGCAGCAAACGGGAGGGTGGCTATGGCTACACCTTC CASSKREGGYGYTF NA TRBJ1-2 TRBV3-1/TRBV3-2 NA
TGCGCCAGCAGTGAGTCGAAAGGGGGCGGCACTGAAGCTTTCTTT CASSESKGGGTEAFF TRBD1 TRBJ1-1 TRBV10-1 NA
TGTGCCATCACCCGAACAGGGTTGAGCACCGGGGAGCTGTTTTTT CAITRTGLSTGELFF NA TRBJ2-2 TRBV10-3 once
TGTGCCTGGAGTAATACAGGGAACCAAGAGACCCAGTACTTC CAWSNTGNQETQYF NA TRBJ2-5 TRBV30 NA
TGTGCCAGCAGTTTATTGGCAGGAACGAGTCAGCCCCAGCATTTT CASSLLAGTSQPQHF NA TRBJ1-5 TRBV28 few
TGTGCCAGCAGCCAGCCTACCGGGGACAGGTTCCAGTTCTTC CASSQPTGDRFQFF TRBD1 TRBJ2-1 TRBV14 many
TGTGCCAGCAGCACTCCGGGACTCCATCAAGAGACCCAGTACTTC CASSTPGLHQETQYF NA TRBJ2-5 TRBV5-4 NA
TGTGCCAGCAGCTGGCGGGTTCTAGATACGAACACCGGGGAGCTGTTTTTT CASSWRVLDTNTGELFF NA TRBJ2-2 TRBV5-5 NA
TGTGCCAGCAGTTCCGGGACAGACTACGAGCAGTACTTC CASSSGTDYEQYF TRBD1 TRBJ2-7 TRBV6-6 few
TGTGCCAGCACCCTGGGGCTCTATAATTCACCCCTCCACTTT CASTLGLYNSPLHF NA TRBJ1-6 TRBV28 NA
TGTGCCAGCAGCCCCTTCGCGGGGTTAGAGACCCAGTACTTC CASSPFAGLETQYF NA TRBJ2-5 TRBV3-1/TRBV3-2 NA
TGTGCCAGCAGTGGGACAGGCCTTGGGGAAAAACTGTTTTTT CASSGTGLGEKLFF TRBD1 TRBJ1-4 TRBV2 NA
TGTGCCAGCAGCCCCCGGGGGAAGATGGAGACCCAGTACTTC CASSPRGKMETQYF NA TRBJ2-5 TRBV11-3 NA
TGTGCCATCAGTGAGTTCCTCCTCCAGGAAGCTTTCTTT CAISEFLLQEAFF NA TRBJ1-1 TRBV10-3 NA
TGTGCCAGCAGCAAAACGGAGCGACAGGCCGCCCCCGAGCAGTACTTC CASSKTERQAAPEQYF NA TRBJ2-7 TRBV21-1 NA
TGTGCCAGCAGTCGACTTACTTCGTACAATGAGCAGTTCTTC CASSRLTSYNEQFF NA TRBJ2-1 TRBV2 NA
TGTGCCAGCAGCGAGGACAGGGGGCTAGGTCAGCCCCAGCATTTT CASSEDRGLGQPQHF TRBD1 TRBJ1-5 TRBV2 few
TGTGCCAGCAGTGGACTTGGACAGGGGGCGGACTATGGCTACACCTTC CASSGLGQGADYGYTF TRBD1 TRBJ1-2 TRBV6-1 NA
TGTGCCAGCAGCCAATTCCCTTCTGGAAACACCATATATTTT CASSQFPSGNTIYF NA TRBJ1-3 TRBV3-1/TRBV3-2 NA
TGTGCCAGTAGTATTGTTAGGGGATCCGTCACAGATACGCAGTATTTT CASSIVRGSVTDTQYF NA TRBJ2-3 TRBV19 NA
TGTGCCAGCAGCTCGAGTACCACCACCGGGGAGCTGTTTTTT CASSSSTTTGELFF NA TRBJ2-2 TRBV11-3 NA
TGCGCCAGCAGCCGGACAGGGGTGTCTGGAAACACCATATATTTT CASSRTGVSGNTIYF TRBD1 TRBJ1-3 TRBV5-1 NA
TGTGCCAGTTCCCCGGGACGGGAGGGAAGTGAAAAACTGTTTTTT CASSPGREGSEKLFF NA TRBJ1-4 TRBV6-5 NA
TGTGCCAGCAGTGCTCGGACAGGGGTCCTAATTAGTACGCAGTATTTT CASSARTGVLISTQYF TRBD1 TRBJ2-3 TRBV6-1 NA
TGTGCCAGTACCCCGGGACAGGGGCCGGGGGGCTACACCTTC CASTPGQGPGGYTF TRBD1 TRBJ1-2 TRBV2 NA
TGTGCCAGCAGCTTAGAGCAGGGGTTGGGAGAAAAACTGTTTTTT CASSLEQGLGEKLFF NA TRBJ1-4 TRBV7-9 NA
TGTGCCAGCAGGAAGGACATTACTGAAGCTTTCTTT CASRKDITEAFF NA TRBJ1-1 TRBV6-5 NA
TGTGCCAGCAGCCAAGATCCAGACGGGAATACGAACACCGGGGAGCTGTTTTTT CASSQDPDGNTNTGELFF NA TRBJ2-2 TRBV4-2 NA
TGCAGCGTCCTTGCGACAGGGGCATCAGATACGCAGTATTTT CSVLATGASDTQYF TRBD1 TRBJ2-3 TRBV29-1 NA
TGTGCCAGTAGTCAGGGGACCCCGTATGGCTACACCTTC CASSQGTPYGYTF NA TRBJ1-2 TRBV19 once
TGTGCCAGCACCCGTCCCCTCCAAGAGACCCAGTACTTC CASTRPLQETQYF NA TRBJ2-5 TRBV5-5 NA
TGTGCCAGTAGTCCTGGGACAGGGGTGAGTGAAAAACTGTTTTTT CASSPGTGVSEKLFF TRBD1 TRBJ1-4 TRBV19 NA
TGTGCCAGTAGTATTTTCCAGGGCCCTATAACGAACTACAATGAGCAGTTCTTC CASSIFQGPITNYNEQFF NA TRBJ2-1 TRBV19 NA
TGTGCCAGCATTAAGGAGAACAATCAGCCCCAGCATTTT CASIKENNQPQHF NA TRBJ1-5 TRBV2 once
TGCAGCGTTGGGGAGGACAGGTTCTTTAATTCACCCCTCCACTTT CSVGEDRFFNSPLHF TRBD1 TRBJ1-6 TRBV29-1 NA
TGTGCCAGCGGGCGGGGGGACACCGGGGAGCTGTTTTTT CASGRGDTGELFF TRBD2 TRBJ2-2 TRBV9 NA
TGTGCCAGCAGCGTAGCTTGGGGGGGGGCAAATACGCAGTATTTT CASSVAWGGANTQYF NA TRBJ2-3 TRBV9 NA
TGTGCCAGCACCCCGACAAGATATGGCTACACCTTC CASTPTRYGYTF NA TRBJ1-2 TRBV28 NA
TGTGCCAGCAGTGCCCCAGACAGGGGGCTGTTCGCTTTCTTT CASSAPDRGLFAFF TRBD1 TRBJ1-1 TRBV28 NA
TGTGCCAGCAGTGAAGCGGGGCCGCATTATGGCTACACCTTC CASSEAGPHYGYTF NA TRBJ1-2 TRBV6-1 NA
TGCGCCAGCAGCGACAGGGGGCGGAATGAAAAACTGTTTTTT CASSDRGRNEKLFF TRBD1 TRBJ1-4 TRBV10-2 few